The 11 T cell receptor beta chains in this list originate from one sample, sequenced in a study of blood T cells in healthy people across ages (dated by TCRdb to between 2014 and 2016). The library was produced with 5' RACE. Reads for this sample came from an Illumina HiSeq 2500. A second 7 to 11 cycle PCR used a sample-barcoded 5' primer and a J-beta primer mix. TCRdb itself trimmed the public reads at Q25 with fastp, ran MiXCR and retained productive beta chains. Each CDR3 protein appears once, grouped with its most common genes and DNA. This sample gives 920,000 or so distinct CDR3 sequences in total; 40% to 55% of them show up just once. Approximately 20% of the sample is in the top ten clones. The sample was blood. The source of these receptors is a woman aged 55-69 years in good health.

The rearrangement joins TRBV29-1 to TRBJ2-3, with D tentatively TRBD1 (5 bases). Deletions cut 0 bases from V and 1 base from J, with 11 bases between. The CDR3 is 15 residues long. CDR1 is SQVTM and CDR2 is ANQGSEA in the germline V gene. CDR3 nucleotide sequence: TGCAGCGTTGAAGATGGGGCAGGCCGCACAGATACGCAGTATTTT. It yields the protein CSVEDGAGRTDTQYF.

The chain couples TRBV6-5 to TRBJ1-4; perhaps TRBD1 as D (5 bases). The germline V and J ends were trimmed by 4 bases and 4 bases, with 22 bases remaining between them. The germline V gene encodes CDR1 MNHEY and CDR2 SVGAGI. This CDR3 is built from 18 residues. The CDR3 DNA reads TGTGCCAGCAGTTTCCCTCGGTCGATGACAGAAGATAATGAAAAACTGTTTTTT. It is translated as CASSFPRSMTEDNEKLFF.

CDR3 nucleotides: TGCAGTGCTAGAAGTACCGGGAGTGGTAATGAGCAGTTCTTC. Protein: CSARSTGSGNEQFF. J is TRBJ2-1 and V is TRBV20-1, with D perhaps matching TRBD2 (6 bases). The CDR3 is made up of 14 amino acids. CDR1 is DFQATT, CDR2 SNEGSKA, per germline (reference sequence). Between the trimmed V and J ends, which lost 2 bases and 7 bases, there was a span of 15 bases.

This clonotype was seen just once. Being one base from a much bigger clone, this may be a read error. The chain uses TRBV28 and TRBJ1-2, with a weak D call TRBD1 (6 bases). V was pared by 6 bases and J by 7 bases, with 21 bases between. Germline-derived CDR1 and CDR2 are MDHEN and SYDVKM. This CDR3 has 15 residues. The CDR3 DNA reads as TGTGCCAGCAGGGAACAGGGCATAGGCCGAGCTGGCTACACCTTC. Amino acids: CASREQGIGRAGYTF.

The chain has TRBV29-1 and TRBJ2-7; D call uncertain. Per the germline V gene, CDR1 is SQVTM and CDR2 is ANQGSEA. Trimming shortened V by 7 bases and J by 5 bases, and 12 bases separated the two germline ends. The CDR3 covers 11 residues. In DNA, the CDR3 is TGCAGCGGTGTCTGGGTCCACGAGCAGTACTTC. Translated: CSGVWVHEQYF.

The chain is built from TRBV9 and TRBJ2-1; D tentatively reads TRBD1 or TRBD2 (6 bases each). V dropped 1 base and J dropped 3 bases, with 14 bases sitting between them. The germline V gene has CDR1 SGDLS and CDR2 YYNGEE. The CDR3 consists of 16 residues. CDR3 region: CASSVQGGFFYNEQFF. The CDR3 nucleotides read TGTGCCAGCAGCGTACAAGGGGGGTTCTTCTACAATGAGCAGTTCTTC.

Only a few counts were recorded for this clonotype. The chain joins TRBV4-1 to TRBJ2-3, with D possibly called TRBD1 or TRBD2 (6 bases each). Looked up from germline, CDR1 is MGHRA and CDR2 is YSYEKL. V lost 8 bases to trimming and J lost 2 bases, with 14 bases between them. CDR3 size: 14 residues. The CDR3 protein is CASRGTPFTDTQYF. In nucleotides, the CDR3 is TGCGCCAGCCGGGGGACACCCTTCACAGATACGCAGTATTTT.

The CDR3 DNA sequence: TGTGCCAGCAATTCCGCAGTTGGTACGCAGTATTTT. Its protein is CASNSAVGTQYF. This rearrangement joins TRBV27 to TRBJ2-3; D call uncertain. Trimming took 7 bases from V and 8 from J, leaving 13 bases between them. This CDR3 contains 12 residues. Germline V gene lookup returns CDR1 MNHEY and CDR2 SMNVEV (reference sequence).

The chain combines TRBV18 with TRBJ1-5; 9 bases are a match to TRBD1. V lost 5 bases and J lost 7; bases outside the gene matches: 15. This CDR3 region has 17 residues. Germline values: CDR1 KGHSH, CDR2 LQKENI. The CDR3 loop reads CASSSALLDRGGQPQHF. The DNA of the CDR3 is TGTGCCAGCTCATCCGCTTTATTGGACAGGGGTGGGCAGCCCCAGCATTTT.

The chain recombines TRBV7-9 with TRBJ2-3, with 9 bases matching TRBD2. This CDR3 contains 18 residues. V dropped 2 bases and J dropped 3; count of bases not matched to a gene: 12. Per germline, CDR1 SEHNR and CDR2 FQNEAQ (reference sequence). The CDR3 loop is CASSLTHTGTSLTDTQYF. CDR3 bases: TGTGCCAGCAGCTTAACTCATACCGGGACTAGCCTGACAGATACGCAGTATTTT.

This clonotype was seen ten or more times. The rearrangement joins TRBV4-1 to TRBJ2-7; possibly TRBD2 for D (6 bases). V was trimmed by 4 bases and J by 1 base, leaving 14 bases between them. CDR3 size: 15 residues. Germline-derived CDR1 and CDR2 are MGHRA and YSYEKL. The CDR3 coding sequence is TGCGCCAGCAGCCCAGCCGGGGGACGTTCCTACGAGCAGTACTTC. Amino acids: CASSPAGGRSYEQYF.